The next 22 T cell receptor beta chains were all read from a single sample in a study of graft-versus-host responses after intestinal transplantation. Clones were sequenced by immunoSEQ multiplex PCR, and TCRdb holds only the in-frame ones, with some missing. This table holds 14,000 or so clones, roughly 82% found once. Processing of graft tissue released intraepithelial and lamina propria lymphocytes. The sample in question was ileum tissue, obtained 27 days after intestinal transplant. These receptors were obtained from a human patient who received an intestinal transplant, so some T cells may come from the graft donor.

The chain couples TRBV28 to TRBJ2-5; a possible D gene is TRBD1 (7 bases). Germline loops: CDR1 MDHEN, CDR2 SYDVKM. The CDR3 runs to 14 residues. V was clipped by 4 bases and J by 4 bases, with 13 bases between them. CDR3 sequence reads: CASSYRGGVETQYF. Here the CDR3 DNA reads TGTGCCAGCAGTTACAGGGGCGGGGTAGAGACCCAGTACTTC.

The chain couples TRBV27 to TRBJ2-5; D possibly corresponds to TRBD2 (5 bases). Trimming removed 0 bases from V and 2 bases from J, with 7 bases in between. The germline V gene encodes CDR1 MNHEY and CDR2 SMNVEV (reference sequence). The CDR3 consists of 14 residues. Here the CDR3 reads CASSLSGGQETQYF. For the CDR3, the DNA is TGTGCCAGCAGTTTATCCGGCGGGCAAGAGACCCAGTACTTC.

The chain links TRBV25-1 to TRBJ2-3, with unresolved D. The germline CDR1 and CDR2 sequences are MGHDK and SYGVNS. V was shortened by 3 bases and J by 2 bases, with 12 bases between the two germline ends. CDR3 size: 15 residues. CDR3 nucleotide sequence: TGTGCCAGCAGTGACGGGTTTGGTTCCACAGATACGCAGTATTTT. Its translation is CASSDGFGSTDTQYF.

J is TRBJ1-6 and V is TRBV4-2, with TRBD1 identical over 11 bases. J lost 10 bases, V lost 1 base, and 9 bases had no gene match. This CDR3 has 17 residues. CDR1 LGHNA and CDR2 YNFKEQ come from the germline V gene. The CDR3 nucleotides are TGTGCCAGCAGCCAAGTATCGGGACAGGGGGACCTCTCACCCCTCCACTTT. Its protein is CASSQVSGQGDLSPLHF.

V usage is TRBV11-2 and J usage is TRBJ1-4; D perhaps matches TRBD1 (5 bases). From germline, CDR1 is SGHAT and CDR2 FQNNGV. The CDR3 extends over 15 amino acids. Between the trimmed V and J ends, which lost 1 base and 7 bases, there was a span of 13 bases. The CDR3 reads CASSLVSREGEKLFF. The DNA of the CDR3 is TGTGCCAGCAGCTTAGTTTCCAGGGAGGGTGAAAAACTGTTTTTT.

This chain links TRBV5-1 with TRBJ2-1, with TRBD2 matching 10 bases. There are 15 residues in the CDR3. J gave up 4 bases and V 0 bases, and 1 base lay outside the gene matches. Per germline, CDR1 SGHRS and CDR2 YFSETQ. CDR3 sequence (DNA): TGCGCCAGCAGCTTGGAACTAGCGGGGTACAATGAGCAGTTCTTC. Translated: CASSLELAGYNEQFF.

J is TRBJ1-1 and V is TRBV7-2, with D hard to call. The CDR3 spans 15 residues. The V end lost 5 bases, the J end lost 2 bases, and 15 bases lay between the germline ends. Germline CDR1 SGHTA, CDR2 FQGNSA. CDR3 DNA: TGTGCCAGCAGCCCAACTAGAACAAGAAACACTGAAGCTTTCTTT. The encoded protein is CASSPTRTRNTEAFF.

This chain's CDR3 is CASSRSRQGTGTQYF. The CDR3 region has the DNA TGTGCCAGCAGTCGTAGCCGACAGGGGACGGGGACCCAGTACTTC. The chain employs TRBV9 and TRBJ2-5; 8 bases match TRBD1. The length of the CDR3 is 15 residues. Per germline, CDR1 SGDLS and CDR2 YYNGEE. V was pared by 5 bases and J by 7 bases, with 13 bases of the junction left unmatched.

The chain links TRBV4-3 to TRBJ2-2, with D perhaps matching TRBD2 (6 bases). Germline CDR1 is LGHNA and CDR2 is YSLEER. This CDR3 is 16 amino acids long. Trimming removed 0 bases at V and 2 bases at J, with 10 bases between. CDR3 DNA: TGCGCCAGCAGCCAAGACGCGGGGATTAACACCGGGGAGCTGTTTTTT. Translated, it gives CASSQDAGINTGELFF.

The chain joins TRBV2 to TRBJ2-3; possible D gene TRBD1, 5 bases. CDR1 and CDR2 (germline): SNHLY, FYNNEI. The CDR3 has 14 residues. V was pared by 9 bases and J by 2 bases, with 15 bases between. CDR3: CASHHQGYTDTQYF. The CDR3 nucleotides read TGTGCCAGTCACCACCAGGGATACACAGATACGCAGTATTTT.

The chain employs TRBV5-1 and TRBJ2-3; 10 nucleotides agree with TRBD2. V gave up 5 bases and J gave up 6 bases; unmatched junction bases: 9. The CDR3 sequence is 15 residues long. Looked up from germline, CDR1 is SGHRS and CDR2 is YFSETQ. CDR3 sequence reads: CASRPTGTSVDTQYF. In nucleotides, the CDR3 is TGCGCCAGCAGACCAACCGGGACTAGCGTGGATACGCAGTATTTT.

This clone occurred once. Here the CDR3 DNA reads TGTGCCAGTAAACGGACAGGCACAGATACGCAGTATTTT. It codes for CASKRTGTDTQYF. The V call is TRBV6-5, the J call TRBJ2-3; perhaps TRBD1 as D (6 bases). The CDR3 consists of 13 residues. Deletions cut 9 bases from V and 1 base from J, with 11 bases between. Germline values: CDR1 MNHEY, CDR2 SVGAGI.

This clone was seen a handful of times. CDR3 in DNA: TGTGCCAGTACTAGCGGGGGGCGGGATACGCAGTATTTT. Protein sequence: CASTSGGRDTQYF. The chain joins TRBV9 to TRBJ2-3; the match to TRBD2 covers 12 bases. Losses at the gene ends were 8 bases for V and 6 bases for J; bases not matched to a gene: 4. Germline V CDR1 and CDR2: SGDLS, YYNGEE. The CDR3 runs 13 residues.

The gene calls are TRBV6-1 and TRBJ2-3; 8 nucleotides line up with TRBD2. Looked up from germline, CDR1 is MNHNS and CDR2 is SASEGT. This CDR3 has 15 residues. With 4 bases clipped from V and 2 bases from J, the junction kept 5 bases outside the gene matches. Here the CDR3 reads CASSALAELTDTQYF. The CDR3 DNA follows: TGTGCCAGCAGTGCACTAGCGGAACTCACAGATACGCAGTATTTT.

The J gene is TRBJ1-4, the V gene TRBV4-2; 12 bases are a match to TRBD1. The germline gives CDR1 LGHNA, CDR2 YNFKEQ. This CDR3 region has 16 residues. V was clipped by 0 bases and J by 7 bases; unmatched bases: 3. CDR3 DNA: TGTGCCAGCAGCCAAGATCTGGGACAGGGGGCTGAAAAACTGTTTTTT. Its protein is CASSQDLGQGAEKLFF.

Only one count was recorded for this clone. The genes are TRBV6-6 and TRBJ2-7; a weak D match, TRBD1 (6 bases). The germline V gene encodes CDR1 MNHNY and CDR2 SVGAGI (reference sequence). V lost 0 bases, J lost 5 bases, and 11 bases lay in between. This CDR3 has 14 residues. The CDR3 DNA sequence: TGTGCCAGCAGTTACTCCTCCGACAGGCACGAGCAGTACGTC. Translated: CASSYSSDRHEQYV.

The V call is TRBV25-1, the J call TRBJ1-3; D remains unclear. The CDR3 contains 15 residues. CDR1 and CDR2 (germline): MGHDK, SYGVNS. Trimming stripped 5 bases from V and 2 bases from J, with 13 bases between. The DNA for the CDR3 is TGTGCCAGCAGTCTCCAGTATCAAGCTGGAAACACCATATATTTT. As protein: CASSLQYQAGNTIYF.

This clone has just one count. The chain is built from TRBV5-1 and TRBJ2-1; TRBD2 matches 13 bases. Germline V gene sequence: CDR1 SGHRS, CDR2 YFSETQ. V dropped 7 bases and J dropped 10; count of bases not matched to a gene: 14. CDR3 length: 16 residues. The CDR3 DNA follows: TGCGCCAGCTCGCAATATTACGGGACTAGCGGGAACGAGCAGTTCTTC. As protein: CASSQYYGTSGNEQFF.

J is TRBJ1-5 and V is TRBV28; TRBD1 is a possible D gene (5 bases). The CDR3 is made up of 12 amino acids. The germline V and J ends were trimmed by 7 bases and 7 bases, with 11 bases remaining between them. Per the germline V gene, CDR1 is MDHEN and CDR2 is SYDVKM. The CDR3 DNA sequence: TGTGCCAGCATCCAAAGGGGCCAGCCCCAGCATTTT. It yields the protein CASIQRGQPQHF.

This clone came up a few times. The J gene is TRBJ2-1, the V gene TRBV4-3; 7 positions agree with TRBD2. Germline V CDR1 and CDR2: LGHNA, YSLEER. This CDR3 has 16 residues. V trimming: 1 base; J trimming: 4 bases; junction bases outside the gene matches: 7. The CDR3 nucleotides are TGCGCCAGCAGCCAAGTCATGCAGGGAGGGTACAATGAGCAGTTCTTC. This encodes CASSQVMQGGYNEQFF.

This clone is a singleton in its sample. The genes are TRBV7-2 and TRBJ1-2; 9 bases align to TRBD1. The germline V gene encodes CDR1 SGHTA and CDR2 FQGNSA. Losses at the gene ends were 10 bases for V and 4 bases for J; bases not matched to a gene: 10. The CDR3 is made up of 14 amino acids. The CDR3 DNA follows: TGTACCACGGATACAGGGGGCACGAGCTATGGCTACACCTTC. This encodes CTTDTGGTSYGYTF.

This rearrangement joins TRBV28 to TRBJ1-2, with D uncertain. V lost 5 bases, J lost 8 bases, and 18 bases lay in between. Germline CDR1 is MDHEN and CDR2 is SYDVKM. The CDR3 covers 14 residues. This chain's CDR3 is CASSRGGSVGGYTF. Here the CDR3 DNA reads TGTGCCAGCAGTCGGGGAGGATCTGTGGGAGGCTACACCTTC.